Listed here are 5 T cell receptor beta chains from one sample, sequenced in a study of T cell changes during pregnancy in multiple sclerosis. The table came from immunoSEQ multiplex PCR; TCRdb's copy has only in-frame clones and leaves some out. The repertoire holds 91,000 or so clones, with 80% to 95% as singletons. Sequencing was performed on peripheral blood, taken after pregnancy. These receptors all come from a female donor with multiple sclerosis, enrolled in a pregnancy study.

CDR3 DNA sequence: TGTGCCAGCAGCAAAGAGTGGGCCGGGACAGGGCACCGTTACTATGGCTACACCTTC. Its protein product is CASSKEWAGTGHRYYGYTF. The gene calls are TRBV21-1 and TRBJ1-2; TRBD1 is taken as the D call from the table, unchecked against the DNA. TRBV21-1 is an annotated pseudogene. This CDR3 has 19 amino acids.

This chain uses TRBV10-3 with TRBJ2-1; 9 bases map to TRBD2. Germline assignment: CDR1 ENHRY and CDR2 SYGVKD. The CDR3 is 14 residues long. V shed 6 bases and J 7 bases; nucleotides not matched to a gene: 7. The CDR3 nucleotides are TGTGCCATCAGATCCGGGACTAGCAATAATGAGCAGTTCTTC. It codes for CAIRSGTSNNEQFF.

Written as DNA, the CDR3 is TGTGCCAGCAGCTTGCTAGCGGGAGGACGGGAGACCCAGTACTTC. It is translated as CASSLLAGGRETQYF. The chain is built from TRBV5-6 and TRBJ2-5; 11 nucleotides match TRBD2. The CDR3 is 15 residues long. Germline V CDR1 and CDR2: SGHDT, YYEEEE. The trim removed 1 base at V and 5 bases at J, leaving 4 bases unmatched.

The chain recombines TRBV19 with TRBJ1-5; D is uncertain. The CDR3 totals 17 residues. V shed 2 bases and J shed 3 bases, with 17 bases lying between them. The germline V gene has CDR1 LNHDA and CDR2 SQIVND (reference sequence). CDR3 in amino acids: CASSISPLRVLNQPQHF. CDR3 coding DNA: TGTGCCAGTAGTATAAGCCCGCTGAGGGTTCTCAATCAGCCCCAGCATTTT.

The CDR3 is CASSSNRGYEQYF. DNA for the CDR3: TGTGCCAGCAGTTCTAACAGGGGCTACGAGCAGTACTTC. V usage is TRBV2 and J usage is TRBJ2-7, with TRBD1 matching 7 bases. The CDR3 length is 13 residues. Germline CDR1 is SNHLY and CDR2 is FYNNEI. V lost 5 bases and J lost 3; bases outside the gene matches: 4.